This entry lists 27 T cell receptor beta chains sequenced from one sample in a study of post-analysis software for immune sequencing data. Overall study findings and caveats: When patients were compared with controls, 4 or 5 TRBV segments were more frequent, TRBV5-6, TRBV5-1 and TRBV20-1 among them.

Their cognate antigens are unknown. Unique molecular identifiers featured in each of the TCR beta cDNA libraries. MiXCR, applied by TCRdb to the PCR reads, yields one record per CDR3 protein. Of hundreds of thousands of distinct CDR3 sequences listed, 30% are singletons. Source material: blood. The receptor source for this set is a girl between 5 and 17 years old with multiple sclerosis.

V and J are TRBV7-9 and TRBJ2-5; D may be TRBD1 (6 bases). The CDR3 consists of 14 residues. CDR1 and CDR2 from the germline V gene are SEHNR and FQNEAQ (reference sequence). V lost 3 bases to trimming and J lost 11 bases, with 19 bases between them. The CDR3 reads CASSFTGKGNEQYF. The CDR3 nucleotides read TGTGCCAGCAGCTTCACAGGGAAAGGCAATGAGCAGTACTTC.

CDR3 in amino acids: CASSPNRDLRDEQYF. CDR3 in DNA: TGTGCCAGCAGTCCAAACAGGGATCTTCGTGACGAGCAGTACTTC. This rearrangement joins TRBV27 to TRBJ2-7, with TRBD1 as a possible D gene (6 bases). V gave up 5 bases and J gave up 5 bases, with 19 bases separating them. This CDR3 comprises 15 residues. Germline CDR1 reads MNHEY; CDR2 reads SMNVEV (reference sequence).

The DNA for the CDR3 is TGTGCCAGCAGCCCTCACCCGAGACAGCCAAGAACAAAGATCTATGGCTACACCTTC. This codes for CASSPHPRQPRTKIYGYTF. The chain carries TRBV11-2 and TRBJ1-2, with D perhaps matching TRBD1 (5 bases). V was shortened by 5 bases and J by 4 bases, with 29 bases between the two germline ends. The CDR3 is made up of 19 amino acids. CDR1 SGHAT and CDR2 FQNNGV come from the germline V gene.

This clonotype was observed a handful of times. V gene TRBV29-1 combines with J gene TRBJ2-3; 8 bases are a match to TRBD1. J was trimmed by 9 bases and V by 5 bases; bases with no gene match: 28. CDR1 and CDR2 (germline): SQVTM, ANQGSEA. The CDR3 is 19 residues long. The CDR3 region is CSVNSDSLRGLFQQDTQYF. The CDR3 region has the DNA TGCAGCGTTAACTCTGACTCCCTCAGGGGGCTCTTTCAACAGGACACGCAGTATTTT.

In regard to this clonotype: A clone one base away is much larger, so this may be a read error. J is TRBJ2-1 and V is TRBV29-1, with unresolved D. The CDR3 totals 11 residues. The V and J ends lost 3 bases and 12 bases respectively, with 12 bases between them. CDR1 and CDR2 (germline): SQVTM, ANQGSEA. CDR3 in DNA: TGCAGCGTTGAGACTTACGATGGGCAGTTCTTC. Its translation: CSVETYDGQFF.

The chain couples TRBV16 to TRBJ2-1; tentatively, D is TRBD2 (5 bases). The CDR3 length is 13 residues. The V gene's germline CDR1 is KGHSY and CDR2 FQNENV. Trimming took off 3 bases at V and 10 bases at J, with 13 bases between the two ends. The CDR3 DNA reads TGTGCCAGCAGCCATCGGGGTGGCGGGGAGCAGTTCTTC. Its protein product is CASSHRGGGEQFF.

This clonotype was observed a few times. The rearrangement links TRBV7-8 to TRBJ1-4; 8 positions match TRBD1. The CDR3 covers 17 residues. Germline V gives CDR1 SGHVS, CDR2 FQNEAQ. Germline trimming cut 5 bases from V and 0 bases from J; bases unmatched to any gene: 8. The CDR3 nucleotides are TGTGCCAGCAGCCCAGACAGGGGATTTGCAACTAATGAAAAACTGTTTTTT. It translates to CASSPDRGFATNEKLFF.

The chain is built from TRBV9 and TRBJ1-4; weak D call: TRBD1 (6 bases). The CDR3 runs 14 residues. The germline CDR1 and CDR2 sequences are SGDLS and YYNGEE. V lost 1 base, J lost 8 bases, and 12 bases lay in between. DNA of the CDR3: TGTGCCAGCAGCGTACAGGGGATCCACGAAAAACTGTTTTTT. It encodes CASSVQGIHEKLFF.

The V call is TRBV6-4, the J call TRBJ2-5, with D perhaps matching TRBD1 (5 bases). Trimming shortened V by 5 bases and J by 5 bases, and 18 bases separated the two germline ends. The CDR3 totals 15 residues. Germline lookup yields CDR1 MRHNA and CDR2 SNTAGT. The CDR3 region has the DNA TGTGCCAGCAGTCCCTCTGGGGCCATTGGGGAGACCCAGTACTTC. This encodes CASSPSGAIGETQYF.

This clonotype has ten or more counts. The rearrangement links TRBV20-1 to TRBJ1-2; D gene uncertain. In germline, CDR1 is DFQATT, CDR2 SNEGSKA (reference sequence). V lost 6 bases, J lost 3 bases, and 14 bases lay in between. This CDR3 is built from 13 residues. CDR3 nucleotide sequence: TGCAGTGCCAGGAATAGTCGGGACTATGGCTACACCTTC. It specifies CSARNSRDYGYTF.

V and J are TRBV27 and TRBJ1-1, with D maybe TRBD1 (6 bases). The length of the CDR3 is 15 residues. Germline V gene data show CDR1 as MNHEY and CDR2 as SMNVEV (reference sequence). V lost 7 bases and J 5 bases, leaving 20 bases between the germline ends. The CDR3 DNA reads as TGTGCCAGCAAGGGGGGGATACGGGCTCGGACTGAAGCTTTCTTT. Protein: CASKGGIRARTEAFF.

This clonotype has more than one count but fewer than ten. This chain joins TRBV6-2 or TRBV6-3 and TRBJ2-4; TRBD1 aligns across 8 bases. V lost 2 bases, J lost 3 bases, and 9 bases stayed unmatched. This CDR3 spans 17 amino acids. CDR1 and CDR2 from the germline V gene are MNHEY and SVGEGT. This CDR3 reads CASSYARDRGGKNIQYF. The CDR3 nucleotides read TGTGCCAGCAGTTACGCAAGAGACAGGGGTGGCAAAAACATTCAGTACTTC.

A remark on this clonotype: A much bigger clone sits one base away, suggesting this may be a read error. The V and J genes are TRBV7-2 and TRBJ2-4; possibly TRBD2 for D (6 bases). The tail of the sequence fits TRBJ2-7 better, so the J call may be wrong. Germline V gene data show CDR1 as SGHTA and CDR2 as FQGNSA. CDR3 length equals 15 residues. CDR3 in amino acids: CAGSPQAGHNYEQYF. The CDR3 region has the DNA TGTGCCGGCAGCCCTCAAGCGGGCCACAACTACGAGCAGTACTTC.

This rearrangement joins TRBV7-6 to TRBJ2-5; possible D gene TRBD1, 6 bases. The CDR3 spans 13 residues. The V end lost 7 bases, the J end lost 5 bases, and 14 bases lay between the germline ends. Germline values: CDR1 SGHVS, CDR2 FNYEAQ. The DNA of the CDR3 is TGTGCCAGCACCCCCGTGGGGGCGGAGACCCAGTACTTC. Encoded protein: CASTPVGAETQYF.

The chain couples TRBV28 to TRBJ2-7, with unresolved D. Trimming took off 6 bases at V and 3 bases at J, with 15 bases between the two ends. Germline CDR1 reads MDHEN; CDR2 reads SYDVKM. The CDR3 extends over 14 amino acids. CDR3: CASSQISTHYEQYF. The CDR3 DNA sequence: TGTGCCAGCAGCCAAATCTCTACCCACTACGAGCAGTACTTC.

V is TRBV6-6 and J is TRBJ2-7; tentatively, D is TRBD2 (5 bases). Between the trimmed V and J ends, which lost 7 bases and 0 bases, there was a span of 16 bases. CDR3 length: 15 residues. Germline assignment: CDR1 MNHNY and CDR2 SVGAGI (reference sequence). Here the CDR3 DNA reads TGTGCCAGCACCAACCGAGGAACTAGCTCCTACGAGCAGTACTTC. Residues: CASTNRGTSSYEQYF.

The sample holds a few counts of this clonotype. The chain employs TRBV7-2 and TRBJ2-7, with D maybe TRBD2 (5 bases). V lost 7 bases to trimming and J lost 6 bases, with 28 bases between them. Per germline, CDR1 SGHTA and CDR2 FQGNSA. The CDR3 extends over 17 amino acids. The CDR3 DNA reads TGTGCCAGCACCCCCGTGGGGAGTTTAGGGTATACGCGCGAGCAGTACTTC. Translated, it gives CASTPVGSLGYTREQYF.

The J gene is TRBJ2-3, the V gene TRBV29-1, with 11 bases that match TRBD2. The CDR3 totals 14 residues. CDR1 and CDR2 from the germline V gene are SQVTM and ANQGSEA. The J segment lost 5 bases and the V segment lost 4 bases, leaving 5 bases of the junction unmatched. The CDR3 DNA is TGCAGCGTTGTTTTAGCGGGGGGGCAAGATACGCAGTATTTT. Translating gives CSVVLAGGQDTQYF.

This clonotype was recorded only once. This sequence joins TRBV20-1 and TRBJ2-5; maybe TRBD1 (6 bases). The DNA end lines up better with TRBJ2-7; the J call may be wrong. Germline-derived CDR1 and CDR2 are DFQATT and SNEGSKA (reference sequence). The CDR3 is 14 amino acids. CDR3 nucleotides: TGCAGTGCTAGAGGAGACAGGCTGCCCTGCGAGCAGTACTTC. Translated, it gives CSARGDRLPCEQYF.

The chain uses TRBV7-2 and TRBJ1-5, with D unclear. V lost 1 base and J lost 6, with 10 bases in between. Germline V gives CDR1 SGHTA, CDR2 FQGNSA. There are 14 residues in the CDR3. The CDR3 sequence: CASSLVGESQPQHF. CDR3 coding DNA: TGTGCCAGCAGCTTAGTCGGGGAGAGTCAGCCCCAGCATTTT.

This clonotype has a handful of counts. The chain combines TRBV18 with TRBJ2-3; perhaps TRBD1 as D (5 bases). The CDR3 loop spans 14 amino acids. The V gene's germline CDR1 is KGHSH and CDR2 LQKENI. The germline V and J ends were trimmed by 5 bases and 0 bases, with 9 bases remaining between them. CDR3 coding DNA: TGTGCCAGCTCAGTCAAGGGGAGCACAGATACGCAGTATTTT. Its protein is CASSVKGSTDTQYF.

This sequence joins TRBV3-1 and TRBJ2-6, with 7 bases aligning to TRBD1. This CDR3 has 17 residues. V lost 3 bases and J lost 2; bases outside the gene matches: 7. In germline, CDR1 is LGHDT, CDR2 YNNKEL (reference sequence). CDR3 sequence reads: CASSHRGLQAGANVLTF. CDR3 sequence (DNA): TGTGCCAGCAGCCACAGGGGGTTACAAGCTGGGGCCAACGTCCTGACTTTC.

A remark on this clonotype: A read error may account for a junction end that differs from germline. The rearrangement uses TRBV27 and TRBJ2-1; D possibly corresponds to TRBD1 (6 bases). The CDR3 contains 12 residues. Germline V lookup: CDR1 MNHEY, CDR2 SMNVEV (reference sequence). The DNA of the CDR3 is TGTGTCAGCAGTCCTACAGGGAGTGAGCAGTTCTTC. Amino acids: CVSSPTGSEQFF.

This clonotype was counted a few times. The chain employs TRBV4-1 and TRBJ1-2; 8 bases are a match to TRBD1. V shed 1 base, J shed 5 bases, and the junction held 3 bases outside the gene matches. The CDR3 consists of 14 residues. Germline V gene data show CDR1 as MGHRA and CDR2 as YSYEKL. CDR3 coding DNA: TGCGCCAGCAGCCAAGCCAACAGGGGGTATGGCTACACCTTC. Protein sequence: CASSQANRGYGYTF.

The chain couples TRBV29-1 to TRBJ2-7; D may be TRBD1 (5 bases). V lost 8 bases and J 1 base, leaving 9 bases between the germline ends. This CDR3 is built from 11 residues. Germline lookup yields CDR1 SQVTM and CDR2 ANQGSEA. The CDR3, as DNA: TGCAGCATCAGGGAATCCTACGAGCAGTACTTC. It yields the protein CSIRESYEQYF.

About this clonotype itself: A much larger clone sits a single nucleotide away, making a read error possible. The chain uses TRBV7-2 and TRBJ2-5; TRBD1 matches 10 bases. Germline CDR1 SGHTA, CDR2 FQGNSA. Trimming cost V 4 bases and J 11 bases; bases outside gene matches: 19. This CDR3 is built from 17 residues. DNA for the CDR3: TGTGCCAGCAGCTCCCGTAGTGGGGACAGGGGTCCCAATGAGCAGTACTTC. It yields the protein CASSSRSGDRGPNEQYF. The complete variable domain, with remaining parts taken from reference TRBV7-2 and TRBJ2-5, reads GAGVSQSPSNKVTEKGKDVELRCDPISGHTALYWYRQSLGQGLEFLIYFQGNSAPDKSGLPSDRFSAERTGGSVSTLTIQRTQQEDSAVYLCASSSRSGDRGPNEQYFGPGTRLLVL.

This chain uses TRBV27 with TRBJ2-1; 14 bases line up with TRBD2. CDR1 is MNHEY, CDR2 SMNVEV, per germline (reference sequence). The CDR3 covers 13 residues. The V segment lost 5 bases and the J segment 14 bases; nucleotides outside the gene matches: 5. The CDR3: CASSPGTSGSEFF. In nucleotides, the CDR3 is TGTGCCAGCAGTCCGGGGACTAGCGGGAGTGAGTTCTTC.